This record covers a single T cell receptor beta chain. This sample stems from a study of blood T cell repertoires in COVID-19. Study overall: Acute-phase and convalescent COVID-19 samples originated in the United States, Italy and Spain.

Individuals aged about 18 to 89 years were recruited from fewer than 25 US areas. Symptom resolution, clearance, or two negative PCRs marked the recovered donors of Cohort 3. In the study's own analysis: From reference gene primer amplification, estimates of nucleated cell counts were derived. Some clones are missing from TCRdb's copy, which holds only in-frame ones; the method was immunoSEQ multiplex PCR. V, J and clone size reflect that table, while D and trimming were determined from the DNA. Among about 300,000 clones listed, 85% to 90% were seen once. The TCR sequence derives from a young man who had recovered from COVID-19. Sequenced sample: PBMCs or T cells enriched from blood (not recorded which).

The CDR3 is CASSGQANTEAFF. The CDR3 region has the DNA TGCGCCAGCAGCGGACAGGCTAACACTGAAGCTTTCTTT. The chain links TRBV5-1 to TRBJ1-1; the match to TRBD1 covers 7 bases. The CDR3 length is 13 residues. Germline CDR1 reads SGHRS; CDR2 reads YFSETQ. Trimming cost V 4 bases and J 2 bases; bases outside gene matches: 2.